This T cell receptor beta chain was recovered during a study of blood T cell repertoires in COVID-19. Study details: The United States, Italy and Spain supplied acute and convalescent COVID-19 samples.

Under the authors' procedure: Researchers report that nucleated cell counts were estimated from reference gene primer amplification. Data came from immunoSEQ multiplex PCR; TCRdb stores just in-frame clones and leaves some out. V and J calls and clone size are copied from that table; D and trimming were computed from the DNA. The top ten hold 4% to 5% of the sample, which has around 300,000 clones, around 81% seen once. This clone was seen at least ten times. The receptor was derived from a woman aged 45-65 years with active or convalescent COVID-19. The sample taken for sequencing was peripheral blood.

The CDR3 DNA reads TGTGCCAGCAGTGAACTCCAGAATATAAATTCACCCCTCCACTTT. As protein: CASSELQNINSPLHF. This chain uses TRBV2 with TRBJ1-6; D is ambiguous. CDR1 is SNHLY, CDR2 FYNNEI, per germline. Between the trimmed V and J ends, which lost 2 bases and 7 bases, there was a span of 12 bases. The CDR3 totals 15 residues. Drawing the rest from reference TRBV2 and TRBJ1-6, the complete variable domain is EPEVTQTPSHQVTQMGQEVILRCVPISNHLYFYWYRQILGQKVEFLVSFYNNEISEKSEIFDDQFSVERPDGSNFTLKIRSTKLEDSAMYFCASSELQNINSPLHFGNGTRLTVT.